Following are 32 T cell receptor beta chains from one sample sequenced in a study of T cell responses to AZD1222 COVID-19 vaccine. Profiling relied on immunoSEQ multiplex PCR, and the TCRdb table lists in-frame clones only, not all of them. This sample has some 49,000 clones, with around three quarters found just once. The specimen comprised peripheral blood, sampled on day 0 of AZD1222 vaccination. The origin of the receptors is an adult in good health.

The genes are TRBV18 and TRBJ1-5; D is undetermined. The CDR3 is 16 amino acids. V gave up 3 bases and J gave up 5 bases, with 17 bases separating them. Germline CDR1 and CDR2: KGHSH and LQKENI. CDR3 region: CASSPLPSRGDQPQHF. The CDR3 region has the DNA TGTGCCAGCTCACCCTTACCAAGTCGGGGAGATCAGCCCCAGCATTTT.

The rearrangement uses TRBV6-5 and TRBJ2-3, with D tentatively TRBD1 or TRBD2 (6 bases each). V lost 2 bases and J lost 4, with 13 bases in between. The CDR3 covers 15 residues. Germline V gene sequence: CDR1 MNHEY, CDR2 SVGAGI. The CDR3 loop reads CASSYRGEVADTQYF. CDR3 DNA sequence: TGTGCCAGCAGTTACAGGGGGGAGGTCGCAGATACGCAGTATTTT.

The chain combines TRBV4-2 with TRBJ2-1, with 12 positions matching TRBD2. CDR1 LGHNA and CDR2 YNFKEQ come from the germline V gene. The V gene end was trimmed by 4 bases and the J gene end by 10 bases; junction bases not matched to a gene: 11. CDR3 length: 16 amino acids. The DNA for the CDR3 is TGTGCCAGCAGCCGCGAAAGGACTAGCGGGACCCAGGAGCAGTTCTTC. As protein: CASSRERTSGTQEQFF.

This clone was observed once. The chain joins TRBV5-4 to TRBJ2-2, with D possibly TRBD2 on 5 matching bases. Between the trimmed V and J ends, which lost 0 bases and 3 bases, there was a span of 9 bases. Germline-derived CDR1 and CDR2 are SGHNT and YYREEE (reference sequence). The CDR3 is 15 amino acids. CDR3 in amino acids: CASSLDGVYTGELFF. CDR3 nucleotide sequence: TGTGCCAGCAGCTTGGACGGGGTGTACACCGGGGAGCTGTTTTTT.

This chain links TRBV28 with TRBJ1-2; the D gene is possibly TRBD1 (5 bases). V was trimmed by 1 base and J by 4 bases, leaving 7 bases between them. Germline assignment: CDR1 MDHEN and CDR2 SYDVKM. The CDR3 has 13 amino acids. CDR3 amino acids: CASSLLGGYGYTF. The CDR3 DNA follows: TGTGCCAGCAGTTTATTGGGGGGCTATGGCTACACCTTC.

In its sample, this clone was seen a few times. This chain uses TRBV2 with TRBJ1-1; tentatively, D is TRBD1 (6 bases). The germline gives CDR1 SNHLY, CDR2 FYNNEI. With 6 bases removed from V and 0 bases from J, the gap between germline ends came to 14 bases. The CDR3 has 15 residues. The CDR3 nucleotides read TGTGCCAGCAGGATCAGGGGAGGCATGAACACTGAAGCTTTCTTT. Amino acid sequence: CASRIRGGMNTEAFF.

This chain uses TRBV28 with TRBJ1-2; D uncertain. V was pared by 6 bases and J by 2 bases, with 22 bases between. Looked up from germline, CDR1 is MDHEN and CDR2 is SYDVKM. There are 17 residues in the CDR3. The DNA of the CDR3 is TGTGCCAGCAGGAGCGGTTTGGGGTCGTCGATCAACTATGGCTACACCTTC. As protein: CASRSGLGSSINYGYTF.

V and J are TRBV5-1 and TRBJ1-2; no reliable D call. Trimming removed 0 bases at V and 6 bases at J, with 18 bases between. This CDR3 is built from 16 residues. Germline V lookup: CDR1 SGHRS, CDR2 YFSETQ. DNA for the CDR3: TGCGCCAGCAGCTTGGCCCCTTTCGAGGGAGCTAATGGCTACACCTTC. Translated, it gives CASSLAPFEGANGYTF. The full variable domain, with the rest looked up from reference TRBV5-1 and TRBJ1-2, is KAGVTQTPRYLIKTRGQQVTLSCSPISGHRSVSWYQQTPGQGLQFLFEYFSETQRNKGNFPGRFSGRQFSNSRSEMNVSTLELGDSALYLCASSLAPFEGANGYTFGSGTRLTVV.

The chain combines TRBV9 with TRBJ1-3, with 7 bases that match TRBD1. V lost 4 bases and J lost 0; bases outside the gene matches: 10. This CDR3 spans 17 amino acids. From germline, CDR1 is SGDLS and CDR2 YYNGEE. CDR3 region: CASSPGGQLSSGNTIYF. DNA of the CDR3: TGTGCCAGCAGCCCTGGGGGACAGCTAAGCTCTGGAAACACCATATATTTT.

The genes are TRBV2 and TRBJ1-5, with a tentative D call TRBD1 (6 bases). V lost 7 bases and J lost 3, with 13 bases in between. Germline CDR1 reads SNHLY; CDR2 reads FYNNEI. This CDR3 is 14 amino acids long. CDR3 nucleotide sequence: TGTGCCAGCAATCTACAGGGAAACAATCAGCCCCAGCATTTT. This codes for CASNLQGNNQPQHF. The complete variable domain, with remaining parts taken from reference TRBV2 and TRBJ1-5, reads EPEVTQTPSHQVTQMGQEVILRCVPISNHLYFYWYRQILGQKVEFLVSFYNNEISEKSEIFDDQFSVERPDGSNFTLKIRSTKLEDSAMYFCASNLQGNNQPQHFGDGTRLSIL.

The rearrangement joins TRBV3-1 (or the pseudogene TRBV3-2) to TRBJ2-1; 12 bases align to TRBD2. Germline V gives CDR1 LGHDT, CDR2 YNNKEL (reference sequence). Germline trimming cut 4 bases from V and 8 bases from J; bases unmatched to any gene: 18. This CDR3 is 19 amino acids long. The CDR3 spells CASSPGYLAGGPNDHEQFF. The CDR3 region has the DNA TGTGCCAGCAGCCCGGGCTACCTAGCGGGAGGGCCTAATGACCATGAGCAGTTCTTC.

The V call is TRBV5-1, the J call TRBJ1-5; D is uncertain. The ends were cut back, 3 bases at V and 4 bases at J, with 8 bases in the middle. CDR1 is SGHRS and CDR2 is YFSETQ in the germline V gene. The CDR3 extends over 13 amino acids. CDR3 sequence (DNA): TGCGCCAGCAGCTCGGAGCCGAATCAGCCCCAGCATTTT. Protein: CASSSEPNQPQHF.

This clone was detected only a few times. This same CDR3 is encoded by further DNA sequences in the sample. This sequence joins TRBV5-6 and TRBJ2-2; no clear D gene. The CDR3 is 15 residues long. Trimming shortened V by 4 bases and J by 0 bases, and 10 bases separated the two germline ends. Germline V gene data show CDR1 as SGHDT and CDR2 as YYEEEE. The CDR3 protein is CASSLGRTNTGELFF. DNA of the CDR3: TGTGCCAGCAGCCTCGGGCGGACGAACACCGGGGAGCTGTTTTTT. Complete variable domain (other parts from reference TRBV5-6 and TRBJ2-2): DAGVTQSPTHLIKTRGQQVTLRCSPKSGHDTVSWYQQALGQGPQFIFQYYEEEERQRGNFPDRFSGHQFPNYSSELNVNALLLGDSALYLCASSLGRTNTGELFFGEGSRLTVL.

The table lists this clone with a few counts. CDR3 sequence: CASSELGAMNTGELFF. CDR3 bases: TGTGCCAGCAGCGAACTGGGGGCCATGAACACCGGGGAGCTGTTTTTT. The chain links TRBV3-1 (or the pseudogene TRBV3-2) to TRBJ2-2; a possible D gene is TRBD1 (6 bases). V shed 5 bases and J shed 1 base, with 14 bases lying between them. CDR1 LGHDT and CDR2 YNNKEL come from the germline V gene (reference sequence). This CDR3 contains 16 residues.

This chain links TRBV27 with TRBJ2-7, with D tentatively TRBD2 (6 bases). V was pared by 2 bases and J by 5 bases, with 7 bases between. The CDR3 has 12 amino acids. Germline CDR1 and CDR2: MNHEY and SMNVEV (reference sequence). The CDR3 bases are TGTGCCAGCAGTTTAGGAGGGAACGAGCAGTACTTC. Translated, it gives CASSLGGNEQYF.

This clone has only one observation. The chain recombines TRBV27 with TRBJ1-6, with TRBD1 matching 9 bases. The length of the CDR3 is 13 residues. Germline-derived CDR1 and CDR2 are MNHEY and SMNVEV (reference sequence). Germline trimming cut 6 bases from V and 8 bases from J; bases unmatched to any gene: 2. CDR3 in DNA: TGTGCCAGCAGCGGACAGGGGCATTCACCCCTCCACTTT. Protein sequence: CASSGQGHSPLHF.

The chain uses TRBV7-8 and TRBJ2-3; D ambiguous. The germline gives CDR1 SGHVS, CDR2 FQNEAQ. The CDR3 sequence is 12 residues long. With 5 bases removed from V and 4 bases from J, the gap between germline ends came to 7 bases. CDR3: CASSPRSDTQYF. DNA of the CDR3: TGTGCCAGCAGCCCACGGTCAGATACGCAGTATTTT.

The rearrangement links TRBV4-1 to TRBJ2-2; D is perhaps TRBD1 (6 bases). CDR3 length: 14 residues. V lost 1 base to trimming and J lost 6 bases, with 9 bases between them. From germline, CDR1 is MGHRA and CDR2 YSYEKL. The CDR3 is CASSQANRAGELFF. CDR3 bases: TGCGCCAGCAGCCAAGCTAACAGGGCCGGGGAGCTGTTTTTT.

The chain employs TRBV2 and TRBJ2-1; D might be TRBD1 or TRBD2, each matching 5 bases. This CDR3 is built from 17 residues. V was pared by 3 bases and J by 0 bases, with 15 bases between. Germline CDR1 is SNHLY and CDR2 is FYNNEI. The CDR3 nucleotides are TGTGCCAGCAGTGATCCGGGGCAGCCTAGCTCCTACAATGAGCAGTTCTTC. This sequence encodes CASSDPGQPSSYNEQFF. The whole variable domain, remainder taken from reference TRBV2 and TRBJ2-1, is EPEVTQTPSHQVTQMGQEVILRCVPISNHLYFYWYRQILGQKVEFLVSFYNNEISEKSEIFDDQFSVERPDGSNFTLKIRSTKLEDSAMYFCASSDPGQPSSYNEQFFGPGTRLTVL.

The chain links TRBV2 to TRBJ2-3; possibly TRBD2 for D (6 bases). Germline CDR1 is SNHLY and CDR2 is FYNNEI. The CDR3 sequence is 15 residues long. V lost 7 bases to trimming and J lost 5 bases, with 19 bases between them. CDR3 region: CASKMEGRVVDTQYF. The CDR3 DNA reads TGTGCCAGCAAGATGGAGGGCCGGGTTGTAGATACGCAGTATTTT.

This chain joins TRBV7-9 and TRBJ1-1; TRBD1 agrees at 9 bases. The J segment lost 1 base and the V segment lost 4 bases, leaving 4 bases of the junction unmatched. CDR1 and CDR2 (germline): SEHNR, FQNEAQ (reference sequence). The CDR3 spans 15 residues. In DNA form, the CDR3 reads TGTGCCAGCAGCTCTGGACAGGGGAGGAACACTGAAGCTTTCTTT. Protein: CASSSGQGRNTEAFF. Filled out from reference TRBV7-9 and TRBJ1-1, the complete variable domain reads DTGVSQNPRHKITKRGQNVTFRCDPISEHNRLYWYRQTLGQGPEFLTYFQNEAQLEKSRLLSDRFSAERPKGSFSTLEIQRTEQGDSAMYLCASSSGQGRNTEAFFGQGTRLTVV.

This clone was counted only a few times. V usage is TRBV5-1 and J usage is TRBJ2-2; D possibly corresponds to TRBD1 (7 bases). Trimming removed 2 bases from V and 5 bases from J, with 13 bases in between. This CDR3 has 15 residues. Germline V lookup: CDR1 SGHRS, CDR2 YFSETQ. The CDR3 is CASSFEQGRTGELFF. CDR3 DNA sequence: TGCGCCAGCAGCTTCGAACAGGGGAGGACCGGGGAGCTGTTTTTT.

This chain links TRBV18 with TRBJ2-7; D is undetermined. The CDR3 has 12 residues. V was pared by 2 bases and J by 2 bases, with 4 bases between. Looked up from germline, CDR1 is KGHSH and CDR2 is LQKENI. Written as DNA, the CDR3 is TGTGCCAGCTCACCAGGGACCTACGAGCAGTACGTC. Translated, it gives CASSPGTYEQYV.

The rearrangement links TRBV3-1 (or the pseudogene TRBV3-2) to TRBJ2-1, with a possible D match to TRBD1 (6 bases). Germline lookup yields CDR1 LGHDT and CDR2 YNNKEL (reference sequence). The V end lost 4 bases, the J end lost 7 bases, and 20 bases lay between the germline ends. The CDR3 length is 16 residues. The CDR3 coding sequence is TGTGCCAGCAGCCCCAGGCCCCCCGGGACACAAAATGAGCAGTTCTTC. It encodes CASSPRPPGTQNEQFF.

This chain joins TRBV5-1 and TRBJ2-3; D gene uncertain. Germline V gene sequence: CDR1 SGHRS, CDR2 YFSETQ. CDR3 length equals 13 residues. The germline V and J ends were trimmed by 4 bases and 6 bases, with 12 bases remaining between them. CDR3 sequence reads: CASSRGGVDTQYF. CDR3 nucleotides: TGCGCCAGCAGCCGAGGCGGTGTGGATACGCAGTATTTT.

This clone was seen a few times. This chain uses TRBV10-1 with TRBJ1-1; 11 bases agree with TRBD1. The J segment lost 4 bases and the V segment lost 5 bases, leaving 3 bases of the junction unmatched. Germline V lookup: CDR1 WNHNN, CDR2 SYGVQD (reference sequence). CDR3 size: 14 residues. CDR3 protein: CASSTGTGGTEAFF. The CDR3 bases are TGCGCCAGCAGTACCGGGACAGGGGGCACTGAAGCTTTCTTT.

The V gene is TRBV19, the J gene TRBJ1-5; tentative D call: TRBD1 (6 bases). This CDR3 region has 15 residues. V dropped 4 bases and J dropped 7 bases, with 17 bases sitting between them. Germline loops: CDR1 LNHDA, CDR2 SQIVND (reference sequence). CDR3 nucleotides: TGTGCCAGTAGTACAGGGGAACGCAGGGGACAGCCCCAGCATTTT. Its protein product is CASSTGERRGQPQHF.

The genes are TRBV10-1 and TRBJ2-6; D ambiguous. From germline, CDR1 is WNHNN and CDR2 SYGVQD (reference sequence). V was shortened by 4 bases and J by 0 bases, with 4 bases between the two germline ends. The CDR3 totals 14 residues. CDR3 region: CASSGGSGANVLTF. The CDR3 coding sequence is TGCGCCAGCAGTGGGGGCTCTGGGGCCAACGTCCTGACTTTC.

CDR3 in amino acids: CASSRGLAGGPQFF. The CDR3 DNA sequence: TGCGCCAGCAGCCGGGGACTAGCGGGAGGGCCCCAGTTCTTC. This rearrangement joins TRBV5-1 to TRBJ2-1; TRBD2 matches 16 bases. The V and J ends lost 4 bases and 13 bases, in that order; junction bases with no gene match: 5. CDR1 is SGHRS, CDR2 YFSETQ, per germline. The CDR3 spans 14 residues.

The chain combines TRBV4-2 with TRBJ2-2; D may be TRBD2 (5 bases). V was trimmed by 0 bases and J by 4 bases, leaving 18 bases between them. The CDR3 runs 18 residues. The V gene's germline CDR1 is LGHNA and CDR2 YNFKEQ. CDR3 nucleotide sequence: TGTGCCAGCAGCCAAGAAGGTCTAGCCTCCGGTGGCACCGGGGAGCTGTTTTTT. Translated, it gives CASSQEGLASGGTGELFF.

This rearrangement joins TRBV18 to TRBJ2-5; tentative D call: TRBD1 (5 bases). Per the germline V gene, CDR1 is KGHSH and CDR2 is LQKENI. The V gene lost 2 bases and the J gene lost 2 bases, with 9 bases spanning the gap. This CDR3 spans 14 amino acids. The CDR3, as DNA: TGTGCCAGCTCACCATCCCAGGGACAAGAGACCCAGTACTTC. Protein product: CASSPSQGQETQYF. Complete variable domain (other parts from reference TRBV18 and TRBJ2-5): NAGVMQNPRHLVRRRGQEARLRCSPMKGHSHVYWYRQLPEEGLKFMVYLQKENIIDESGMPKERFSAEFPKEGPSILRIQQVVRGDSAAYFCASSPSQGQETQYFGPGTRLLVL.

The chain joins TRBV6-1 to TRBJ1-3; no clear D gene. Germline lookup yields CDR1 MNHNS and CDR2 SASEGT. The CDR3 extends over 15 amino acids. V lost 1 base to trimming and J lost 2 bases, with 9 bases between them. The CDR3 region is CASSEGGGTGNTIYF. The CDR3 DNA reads TGTGCCAGCAGTGAAGGCGGCGGAACTGGAAACACCATATATTTT.